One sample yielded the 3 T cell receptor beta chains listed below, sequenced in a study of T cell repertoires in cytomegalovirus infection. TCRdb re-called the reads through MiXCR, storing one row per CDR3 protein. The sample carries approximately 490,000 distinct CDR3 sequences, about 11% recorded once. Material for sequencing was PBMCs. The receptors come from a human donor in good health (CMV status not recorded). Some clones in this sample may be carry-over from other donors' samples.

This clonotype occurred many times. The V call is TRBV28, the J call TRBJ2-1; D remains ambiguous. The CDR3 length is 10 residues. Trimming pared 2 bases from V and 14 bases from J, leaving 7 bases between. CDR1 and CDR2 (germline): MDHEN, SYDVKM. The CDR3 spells CASSLGVKFF. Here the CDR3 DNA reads TGTGCCAGCAGTTTAGGAGTAAAGTTCTTC. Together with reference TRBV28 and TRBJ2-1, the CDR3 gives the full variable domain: DVKVTQSSRYLVKRTGEKVFLECVQDMDHENMFWYRQDPGLGLRLIYFSYDVKMKEKGDIPEGYSVSREKKERFSLILESASTNQTSMYLCASSLGVKFFGPGTRLTVL.

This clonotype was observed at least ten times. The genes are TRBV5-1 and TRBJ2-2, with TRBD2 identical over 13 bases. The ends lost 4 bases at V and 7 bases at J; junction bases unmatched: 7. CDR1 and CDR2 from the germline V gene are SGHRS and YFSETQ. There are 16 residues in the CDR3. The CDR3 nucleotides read TGCGCCAGCAGCCGGACTAGCGGGGGACACCTCGGGGAGCTGTTTTTT. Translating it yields CASSRTSGGHLGELFF.

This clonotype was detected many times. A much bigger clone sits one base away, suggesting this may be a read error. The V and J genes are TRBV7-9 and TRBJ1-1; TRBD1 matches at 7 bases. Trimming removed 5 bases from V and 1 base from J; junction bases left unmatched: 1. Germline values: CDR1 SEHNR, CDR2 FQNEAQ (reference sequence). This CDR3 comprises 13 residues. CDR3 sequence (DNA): TGTGCCAGCAGCGGACAGGAGAACACTGAAGCTTTCTTT. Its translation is CASSGQENTEAFF.